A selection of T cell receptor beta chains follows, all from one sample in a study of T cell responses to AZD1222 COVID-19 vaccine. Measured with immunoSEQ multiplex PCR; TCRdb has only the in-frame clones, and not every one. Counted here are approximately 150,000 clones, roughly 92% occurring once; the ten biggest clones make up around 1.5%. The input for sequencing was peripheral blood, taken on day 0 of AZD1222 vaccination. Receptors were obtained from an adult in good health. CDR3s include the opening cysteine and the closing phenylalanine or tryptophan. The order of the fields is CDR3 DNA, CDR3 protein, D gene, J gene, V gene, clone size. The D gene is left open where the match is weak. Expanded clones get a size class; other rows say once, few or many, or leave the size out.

TGCGCCAGCAGCCAAGCCGGGACAGACTACAATGAGCAGTTCTTC CASSQAGTDYNEQFF TRBD1 TRBJ2-1 TRBV5-1 .
TGTGCCAGCAGTTCCTCCTACGAGCAGTACTTC CASSSSYEQYF . TRBJ2-7 TRBV27 few
TGTGCCAGCAGTTACTCACTAGTAGATACGCAGTATTTT CASSYSLVDTQYF . TRBJ2-3 TRBV6-6 .
TGTGCCAGTAGTATAGTAGGGGGGCGAGAGACCCAGTACTTC CASSIVGGRETQYF . TRBJ2-5 TRBV19 .
TGTGCCAGCTTGACTCAACGGAACCTCGAAGGGACGTACGAGCAGTACTTC CASLTQRNLEGTYEQYF . TRBJ2-7 TRBV2 .
TGTGCCAGCAGCCCGACCGCCTTCGCCTATGGCTACACCTTC CASSPTAFAYGYTF . TRBJ1-2 TRBV14 .
TGTGCCACCAGCAGCGGCACGTACTCTGGGGCCAACGTCCTGACTTTC CATSSGTYSGANVLTF . TRBJ2-6 TRBV15 .
TGTGCCAGCTCACCAACAGGGGGCGACACTGAAGCTTTCTTT CASSPTGGDTEAFF TRBD1 TRBJ1-1 TRBV18 once
TGCGCCACCCGAATTGGGACAGGGATCGGGGAGCTGTTTTTT CATRIGTGIGELFF TRBD1 TRBJ2-2 TRBV5-1 .
TGCGCCAGCAGCAATGGGATTAAAGCTTTCTTT CASSNGIKAFF . TRBJ1-1 TRBV5-1 .
TGTGCCAGCAGACCCGGGACACCGACCCAGTACTTC CASRPGTPTQYF . TRBJ2-5 TRBV28 .
TGTGCCAGCTCACCAGACAGGGGATCCAGCGAGCAGTACTTC CASSPDRGSSEQYF TRBD1 TRBJ2-7 TRBV18 .
TGTGCCACCCAGACAGGGAATAGCAATCAGCCCCAGCATTTT CATQTGNSNQPQHF TRBD1 TRBJ1-5 TRBV10-3 .
TGTGCCAGCAGTGAATATACCTCTGGAAACACCATATATTTT CASSEYTSGNTIYF . TRBJ1-3 TRBV6-1 few
TGTGCCACCCGGGATTACTTGGGGGGAGGGCAGGAGTACTTC CATRDYLGGGQEYF TRBD2 TRBJ2-7 TRBV27 .
TGCAGCGTTGACCCCTTGGAGACCCAGTACTTC CSVDPLETQYF . TRBJ2-5 TRBV29-1 .
TGTGCCAGCAGCGCCCATGGAGCTAATAATTCACCCCTCCACTTT CASSAHGANNSPLHF . TRBJ1-6 TRBV9 .
TGTGCCAGCAGCTTAGCGTTGAGGGAGCTGTTTTTT CASSLALRELFF . TRBJ2-2 TRBV7-9 .
TGTGCCAGCAGCTTAGAAGCGGGGGCCCACACAGATACGCAGTATTTT CASSLEAGAHTDTQYF TRBD2 TRBJ2-3 TRBV7-6 .
TGTGCCAGCAGTTCCCGGGACAGCCCATACACCTACGAGCAGTACTTC CASSSRDSPYTYEQYF TRBD1 TRBJ2-7 TRBV28 .
TGTGCCAGCAGCCAAAGGGGGACCCTAAGCGGTCAAGAGACCCAGTACTTC CASSQRGTLSGQETQYF . TRBJ2-5 TRBV3-1/TRBV3-2 .
TGCGCCAGCAGCCCTACGCGGCCTGATAATGAAAAACTGTTTTTT CASSPTRPDNEKLFF . TRBJ1-4 TRBV5-1 .
TGTGCCAGCAGCCAAGATTTCCCCGACAGGGAATGGGCCTCCCAAGAGACCCAGTACTTC CASSQDFPDREWASQETQYF TRBD1 TRBJ2-5 TRBV3-1/TRBV3-2 .
TGTGCCAGCAGGTCCGGTTTTAGAAACACTGAAGCTTTCTTT CASRSGFRNTEAFF . TRBJ1-1 TRBV27 .
TGCGCCAGCAGCCCTCTTTCAGGTACCGAGCAGTACTTC CASSPLSGTEQYF . TRBJ2-7 TRBV5-1 .
TGTGCCAGCAGTTTGCTTGGGACTAGCGGCTCCTACGAGCAGTACTTC CASSLLGTSGSYEQYF TRBD2 TRBJ2-7 TRBV27 .
TGTGCCACCAAGGACCCGGGAGATGAGCAGTTCTTC CATKDPGDEQFF . TRBJ2-1 TRBV27 .
TGTGCCTGGAGTGTACAGGGGCTCACTGAAGCTTTCTTT CAWSVQGLTEAFF TRBD1 TRBJ1-1 TRBV30 .
TGTGCCAGCAGCTCCGGGACGACAGCCTCCGAGCAGTACTTC CASSSGTTASEQYF . TRBJ2-7 TRBV28 .